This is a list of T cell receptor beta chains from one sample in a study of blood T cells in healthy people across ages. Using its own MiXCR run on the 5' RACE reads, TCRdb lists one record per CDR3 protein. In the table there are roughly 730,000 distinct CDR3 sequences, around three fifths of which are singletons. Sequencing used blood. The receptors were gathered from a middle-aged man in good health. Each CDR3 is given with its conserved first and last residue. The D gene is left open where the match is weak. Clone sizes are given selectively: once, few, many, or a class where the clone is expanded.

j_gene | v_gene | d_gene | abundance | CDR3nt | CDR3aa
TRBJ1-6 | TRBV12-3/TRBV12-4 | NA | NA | TGTGCCAGCAGTTTCCAACTCTTGAATTCACCCCTCCACTTT | CASSFQLLNSPLHF
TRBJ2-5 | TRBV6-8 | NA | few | TGTGCCAGCAGTTATCGACCTAGGTCCTGGGAGACCCAGTACTTC | CASSYRPRSWETQYF
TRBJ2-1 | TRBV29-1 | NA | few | TGCAGCGTTGACAGCCCTTCCGGGCGATACAATGAGCAGTTCTTC | CSVDSPSGRYNEQFF
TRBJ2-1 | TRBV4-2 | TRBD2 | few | TGTGCCAGCAGCCAAGAGAGCCGCCGGGGGGATGAGCAGTTCTTC | CASSQESRRGDEQFF
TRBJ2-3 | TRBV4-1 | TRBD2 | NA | TGCGCCAGCAGCCAAGAGAAACTAGCGGGACCCACAGATACGCAGTATTTT | CASSQEKLAGPTDTQYF
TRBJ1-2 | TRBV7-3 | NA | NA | TGTGCCAGCAGCCTGTTACTTGTCGATGGCTACACCTTC | CASSLLLVDGYTF
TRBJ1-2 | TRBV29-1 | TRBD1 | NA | TGCAGCGTTGAAGAGTTGGGACAGGGGTTATACTATGGCTACACCTTC | CSVEELGQGLYYGYTF
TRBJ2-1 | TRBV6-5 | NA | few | TGTGCCAGCAGCCCACAGGGAGGAGGGCAGTTCTTC | CASSPQGGGQFF
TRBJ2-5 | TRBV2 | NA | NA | TGTGCCAGCAGTGAACTCAGGCTCCAAGAGACCCAGTACTTC | CASSELRLQETQYF
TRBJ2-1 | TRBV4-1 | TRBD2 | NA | TGCGCCAGCACCCCCTTCGTGACCAGGACTAGCGGGAACAATGAGCAGTTCTTC | CASTPFVTRTSGNNEQFF
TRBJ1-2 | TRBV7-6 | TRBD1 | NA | TGTGCCAGCAGCCCACAGGGGGCGCAAGACTATGGCTACACCTTC | CASSPQGAQDYGYTF
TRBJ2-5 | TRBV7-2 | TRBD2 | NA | TGTGCCAGCAGTAGGGGTGGCCCAGCGGGAGTCGGGGAGACCCAGTACTTC | CASSRGGPAGVGETQYF
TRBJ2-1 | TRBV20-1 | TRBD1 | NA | TGCAGTGCTAGAGTCTTGACAGGGGGCTCCTACAATGAGCAGTTCTTC | CSARVLTGGSYNEQFF
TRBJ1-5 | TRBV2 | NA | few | TGTGCCAGCGTCCGGGACAGCAATCAGCCCCAGCATTTT | CASVRDSNQPQHF
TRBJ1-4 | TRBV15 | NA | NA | TGTGCCACCAGCAGCAGACCAGGGGTCGGGGAAAAACTGTTTTTT | CATSSRPGVGEKLFF
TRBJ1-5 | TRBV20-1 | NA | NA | TGCAGTGCTGGGCAGGGAAATCAGCCCCAGCATTTT | CSAGQGNQPQHF
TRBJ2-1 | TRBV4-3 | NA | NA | TGCGCCAGCAGCCAAGATACGGGGGCCGCTAGGTTTGCCTTATATGAGCAGTTCTTC | CASSQDTGAARFALYEQFF
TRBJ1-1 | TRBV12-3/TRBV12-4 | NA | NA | TGTGCCAGCAGTTTCGGGACACGCACTGAAGCTTTCTTT | CASSFGTRTEAFF
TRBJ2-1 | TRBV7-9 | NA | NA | TGTGCCAGCAGCCCGGCTGGTGGCGAGCAGTTCTTC | CASSPAGGEQFF
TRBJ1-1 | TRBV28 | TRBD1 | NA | TGTGCCAGCAGTTTTTTGGGTTGGGGGGACAGACATAACACTGAAGCTTTCTTT | CASSFLGWGDRHNTEAFF
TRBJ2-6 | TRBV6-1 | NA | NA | TGTGCCAGCAGGACGGGTAGCGGACACTCTGGGGCCAACGTCCTGACTTTC | CASRTGSGHSGANVLTF
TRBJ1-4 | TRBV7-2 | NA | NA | TGTGCCGGCAGCGCCCTCCCGGGAGGAAATGAAAAACTGTTTTTT | CAGSALPGGNEKLFF
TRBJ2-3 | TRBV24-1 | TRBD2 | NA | TGTGCCACCAGTGGTGCGGGAGAGGGCACAGATACGCAGTATTTT | CATSGAGEGTDTQYF
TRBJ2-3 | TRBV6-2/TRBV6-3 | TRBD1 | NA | TGTGCCAGCAGTATAGACAGGGGCGCGGGAGATACGCAGTATTTT | CASSIDRGAGDTQYF
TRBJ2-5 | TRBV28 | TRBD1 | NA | TGTGCCAGCAGTGTAGGGAAAACAGGGGGCGCTTGGGAGGCCCAGTACTTC | CASSVGKTGGAWEAQYF
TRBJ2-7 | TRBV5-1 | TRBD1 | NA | TGCGCCAGCAGCTCCCGGACAGGGCCAGACTACGAGCAGTACTTC | CASSSRTGPDYEQYF
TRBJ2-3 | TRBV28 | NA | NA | TGTGCCAGCAGTTCCGGGACGCACACAGATACGCAGTATTTT | CASSSGTHTDTQYF
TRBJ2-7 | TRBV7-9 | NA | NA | TGTGCCAGCAGCTTAATCGGACAGCCTTACGAGCAGTACTTC | CASSLIGQPYEQYF
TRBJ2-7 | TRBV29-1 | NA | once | TGCAGCGTTGTTGCTCTTGGGTCCACGTACGAGCAGTACTTC | CSVVALGSTYEQYF
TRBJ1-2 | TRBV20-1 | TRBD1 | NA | TGCAGTGCTCCCCACAGGGGAGCCGACTATGGCTACACCTTC | CSAPHRGADYGYTF
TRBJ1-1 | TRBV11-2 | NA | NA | TGTGCCAGCAGCGCCCAGACAGGGAACACTGAAGCTTTCTTT | CASSAQTGNTEAFF
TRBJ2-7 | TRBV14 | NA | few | TGTGCCAGCAGCCAAGATTTATTATCGAACGAGCAGTACTTC | CASSQDLLSNEQYF
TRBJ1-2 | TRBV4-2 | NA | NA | TGTGCCAGCAGCCAAGAAGATTTGGGACCGTATGGCTACACCTTC | CASSQEDLGPYGYTF
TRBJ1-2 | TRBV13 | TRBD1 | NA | TGTGCCAGCAGCCAATCAACCTCACAGGGGGTTATCTATGGCTACACCTTC | CASSQSTSQGVIYGYTF
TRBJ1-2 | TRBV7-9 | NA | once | TGTGCCAGCAGCCGGGTCGGCATCAAGACCTATGGCTACACCTTC | CASSRVGIKTYGYTF
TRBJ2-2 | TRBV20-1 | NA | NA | TGCAGTGCCTTGACTAGACGCACCGGGGAGCTGTTTTTT | CSALTRRTGELFF
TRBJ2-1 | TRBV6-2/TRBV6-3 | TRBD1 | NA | TGTGCCAGCAGGAGAGACAGGGGGTGGAATGAGCAGTTCTTC | CASRRDRGWNEQFF
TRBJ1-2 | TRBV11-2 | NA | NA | TGTGCCAGCAGCGTAGACAGCGACTATGGCTACACCTTC | CASSVDSDYGYTF
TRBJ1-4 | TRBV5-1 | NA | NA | TGCGCCAGCAGCAGTGACGGTGCAACTAATGAAAAACTGTTTTTT | CASSSDGATNEKLFF
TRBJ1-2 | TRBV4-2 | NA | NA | TGTGCCAGCAGCCAAGATTTTCAGGGGAAGAACTATGGCTACACCTTC | CASSQDFQGKNYGYTF
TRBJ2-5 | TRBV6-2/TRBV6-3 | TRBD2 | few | TGTGCCAGCAGTTACTCTACTAGCGGGAGCCCCTATGAGCAGTACTTC | CASSYSTSGSPYEQYF
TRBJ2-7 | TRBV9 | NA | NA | TGTGCCAGCAGCGTAGAAGAGTTAACCTACGAGCAGTACTTC | CASSVEELTYEQYF
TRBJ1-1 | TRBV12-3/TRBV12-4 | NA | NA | TGTGCCAGCACCTGGCAGGTTTTCGCTGAAGCTTTCTTT | CASTWQVFAEAFF
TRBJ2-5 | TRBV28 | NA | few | TGTGCCAGCAGTTTTACCGTGGCGAGGACCCAGTACTTC | CASSFTVARTQYF
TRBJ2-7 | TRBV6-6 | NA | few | TGTGCCAGCAGTTACAGTGATCCTTCCTACGAGCAGTACTTC | CASSYSDPSYEQYF
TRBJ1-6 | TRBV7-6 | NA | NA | TGTGCCAGCAGCTTAGAGTTGAGTTCGGGGACGGACCTCCACTTT | CASSLELSSGTDLHF
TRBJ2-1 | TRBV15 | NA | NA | TGTGCCACCGCTACTAGGGGTCGGTACAATGAGCAGTTCTTC | CATATRGRYNEQFF
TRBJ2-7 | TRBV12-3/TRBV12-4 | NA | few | TGTGCCAGCAGTTTATCCAGGGGGGGACCCTACGAGCAGTACTTC | CASSLSRGGPYEQYF
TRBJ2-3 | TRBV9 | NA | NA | TGTGCCAGCAGCCCCCTTTGGGGGGAATTCGCAGATACGCAGTATTTT | CASSPLWGEFADTQYF
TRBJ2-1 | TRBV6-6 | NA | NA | TGTGCCAGCGGTCAGACTCCTAGCTCCTACAATGAGCAGTTCTTC | CASGQTPSSYNEQFF
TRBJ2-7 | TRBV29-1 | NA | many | TGCAGCGTTGAAGCGCAGGGGAATGGCGAGCAGTACTTC | CSVEAQGNGEQYF
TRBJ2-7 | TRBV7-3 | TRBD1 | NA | TGTGCCAGCAGCTTATGGGGGACAGCGAGCAATGAGCAGTACTTC | CASSLWGTASNEQYF
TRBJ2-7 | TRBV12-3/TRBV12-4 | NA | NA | TGTGCCAGCAGTTTCAGGGCCCTCGGGAATGAGCAGTACTTC | CASSFRALGNEQYF
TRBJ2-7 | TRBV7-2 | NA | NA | TGTGCCAGCAGCTTAAGGGTGGGGTGGAACGAGCAGTACTTC | CASSLRVGWNEQYF
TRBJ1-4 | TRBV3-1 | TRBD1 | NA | TGTGCCAGCAGCCAAGAGGACAGGGATCGTGAAAAACTGTTTTTT | CASSQEDRDREKLFF